This T cell receptor (beta chain) was retrieved from a study of molecular identifiers for immune sequencing clone quantification. Notes on the study in general: Among approximately 1 million naive cells, as was reported, spiked Jurkat TCR RNA from one cell was detectable.

It was with previously described methods and listed TCR primers that bulk TCR libraries were made. TCRdb fed the PCR reads into MiXCR, producing one record per CDR3 protein. The data hold hundreds of thousands of distinct CDR3 sequences, with about 25% observed a single time. The CDR3 consists of 18 residues. Germline V gene lookup returns CDR1 SGDLS and CDR2 YYNGEE. In the sort, naive CD8 T cells were defined as CD8+CD4-CCR7+CD45RA+. As regards this clonotype: No antigen is known for it. This may stem from a read error, because a much larger clone lies one nucleotide away.

The clonotype originates from a human donor in good health. Some libraries in this study had Jurkat cell RNA spiked in. Source material: naive CD8+ T cells from blood, with Jurkat cell RNA spiked in. The subset denotes: FACS-sorted CD8+CD4-CCR7+CD45RA+ naive T cells. V is TRBV9 and J is TRBJ1-5, with a tentative D call TRBD1 (6 bases). The CDR3 region has the DNA TGTGCCAGCAGCTCCAAAACACAGGGCGATTATAGCACTCAGCCCCAGCATTTT. It yields the protein CASSSKTQGDYSTQPQHF.